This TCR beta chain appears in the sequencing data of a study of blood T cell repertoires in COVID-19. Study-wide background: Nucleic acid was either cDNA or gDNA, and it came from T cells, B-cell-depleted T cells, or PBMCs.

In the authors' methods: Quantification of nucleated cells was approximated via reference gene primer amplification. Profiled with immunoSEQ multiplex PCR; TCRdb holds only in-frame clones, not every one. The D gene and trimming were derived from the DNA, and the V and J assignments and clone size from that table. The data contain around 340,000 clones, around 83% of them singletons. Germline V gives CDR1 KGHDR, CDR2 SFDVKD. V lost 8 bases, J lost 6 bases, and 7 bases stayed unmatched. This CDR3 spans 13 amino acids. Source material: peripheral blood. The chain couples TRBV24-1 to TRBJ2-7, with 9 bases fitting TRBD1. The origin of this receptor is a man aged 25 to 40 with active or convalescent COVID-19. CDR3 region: CATTYRGLREQYF. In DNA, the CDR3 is TGTGCCACCACCTACAGGGGGCTCCGCGAGCAGTACTTC.